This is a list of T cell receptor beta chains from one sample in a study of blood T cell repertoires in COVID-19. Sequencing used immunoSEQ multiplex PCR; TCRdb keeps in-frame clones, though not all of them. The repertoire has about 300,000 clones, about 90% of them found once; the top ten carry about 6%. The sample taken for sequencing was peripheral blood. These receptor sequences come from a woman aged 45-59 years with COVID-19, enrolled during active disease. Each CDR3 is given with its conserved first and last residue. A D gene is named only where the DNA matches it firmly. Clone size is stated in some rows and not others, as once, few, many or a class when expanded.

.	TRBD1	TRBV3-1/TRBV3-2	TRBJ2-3	TGTGCCAGCAGTCACAGGGGAACAGATACGCAGTATTTT	CASSHRGTDTQYF
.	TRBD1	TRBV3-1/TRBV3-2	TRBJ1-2	TGTGCCAGCAGCCAAGCCCAGACAGGGATGTTAGGCTACACCTTC	CASSQAQTGMLGYTF
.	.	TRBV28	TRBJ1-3	TGTGCCACGTATGGGGCCTCAAACTCTGGAAACACCATATATTTT	CATYGASNSGNTIYF
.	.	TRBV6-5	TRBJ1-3	TGTGCCAGCCGTAGACAAGCTGGAAACACCATATATTTT	CASRRQAGNTIYF
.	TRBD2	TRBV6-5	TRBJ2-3	TGTGCCAGCAGTTCCCTTGGCGGGAGGAGGGCAGATACGCAGTATTTT	CASSSLGGRRADTQYF
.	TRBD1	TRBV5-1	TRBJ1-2	TGCGCCAGCAGCCAGGGACAGGGGGGCTATGGCTACACCTTC	CASSQGQGGYGYTF
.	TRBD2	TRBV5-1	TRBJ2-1	TGCGCCAGCAGCCCGGGACTAGCGGGAGTCTGGGAGCAGTTCTTC	CASSPGLAGVWEQFF
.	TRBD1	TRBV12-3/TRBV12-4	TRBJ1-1	TGTGCCAGCAGCCCGACAGGGATCACTGAAGCTTTCTTT	CASSPTGITEAFF
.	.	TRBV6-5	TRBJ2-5	TGTGCCAGCAGTTACGGGGGGAGGGAGACCCAGTACTTC	CASSYGGRETQYF
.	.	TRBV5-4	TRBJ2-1	TGTGCCAGCAGCCTGGGGGGACTGGGCTCCTACAATGAGCAGTTCTTC	CASSLGGLGSYNEQFF
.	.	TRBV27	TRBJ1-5	TGTGCCAGCAGTTCCAGGGGTTCTAGCAATCAGCCCCAGCATTTT	CASSSRGSSNQPQHF
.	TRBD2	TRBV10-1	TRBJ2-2	TGCGCCAGTGGCCACCCGGGACTAGCGGGAGTAAACACCGGGGAGCTGTTTTTT	CASGHPGLAGVNTGELFF
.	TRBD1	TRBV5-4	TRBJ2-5	TGTGCCAGCAGCAGGACAGGGGGTGAGACCCAGTACTTC	CASSRTGGETQYF
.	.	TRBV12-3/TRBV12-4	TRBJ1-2	TGTGCCAGTGGAGGCTCCTATGGCTACACCTTC	CASGGSYGYTF
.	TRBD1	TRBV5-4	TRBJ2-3	TGTGCCAGCAGCTTGGGAACGGACAGGCATACAGATACGCAGTATTTT	CASSLGTDRHTDTQYF
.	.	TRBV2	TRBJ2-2	TGTGCCAGCAGGAAGTCACTTAACACCGGGGAGCTGTTTTTT	CASRKSLNTGELFF
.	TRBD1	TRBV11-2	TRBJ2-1	TGTGCCAGCAGCATAGGGACAGCGTCCTACAATGAGCAGTTCTTC	CASSIGTASYNEQFF
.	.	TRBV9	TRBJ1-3	TGTGCCAGCAGCGTAGGGTGGGGCAGGGCGGAACGAAACACCATATATTTT	CASSVGWGRAERNTIYF
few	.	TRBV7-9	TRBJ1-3	TGTGCCAGCAGCCCCGGATTTGGGAGGGTTGGAAACACCATATATTTT	CASSPGFGRVGNTIYF
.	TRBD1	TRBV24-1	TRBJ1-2	TGTGCCACCAGTGATGCCCTCGGGACAGGGGTAATTGGCTACACCTTC	CATSDALGTGVIGYTF